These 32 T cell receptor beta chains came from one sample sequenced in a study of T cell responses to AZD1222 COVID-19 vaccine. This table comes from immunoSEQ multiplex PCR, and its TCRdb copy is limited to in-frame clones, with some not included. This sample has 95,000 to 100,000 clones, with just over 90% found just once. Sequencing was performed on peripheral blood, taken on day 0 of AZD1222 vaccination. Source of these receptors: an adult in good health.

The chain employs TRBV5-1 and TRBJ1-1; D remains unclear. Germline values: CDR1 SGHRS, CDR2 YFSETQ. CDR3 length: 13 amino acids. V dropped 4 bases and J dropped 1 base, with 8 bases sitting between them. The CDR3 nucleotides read TGCGCCAGCAGCAACCAGAGGAACACTGAAGCTTTCTTT. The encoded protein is CASSNQRNTEAFF. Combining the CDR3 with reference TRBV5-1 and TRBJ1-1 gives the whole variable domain KAGVTQTPRYLIKTRGQQVTLSCSPISGHRSVSWYQQTPGQGLQFLFEYFSETQRNKGNFPGRFSGRQFSNSRSEMNVSTLELGDSALYLCASSNQRNTEAFFGQGTRLTVV.

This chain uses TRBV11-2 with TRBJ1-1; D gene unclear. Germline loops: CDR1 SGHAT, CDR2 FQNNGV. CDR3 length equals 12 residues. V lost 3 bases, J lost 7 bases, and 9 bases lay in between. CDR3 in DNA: TGTGCCAGCAGCTTCGAAGGAGGTGAAGCTTTCTTT. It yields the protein CASSFEGGEAFF.

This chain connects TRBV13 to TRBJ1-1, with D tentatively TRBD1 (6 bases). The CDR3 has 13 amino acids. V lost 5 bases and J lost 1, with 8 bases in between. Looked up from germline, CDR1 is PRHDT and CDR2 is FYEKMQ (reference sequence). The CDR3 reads CASSQTGNTEAFF. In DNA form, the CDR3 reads TGTGCCAGCAGCCAGACAGGGAACACTGAAGCTTTCTTT. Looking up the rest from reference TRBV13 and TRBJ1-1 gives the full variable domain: AAGVIQSPRHLIKEKRETATLKCYPIPRHDTVYWYQQGPGQDPQFLISFYEKMQSDKGSIPDRFSAQQFSDYHSELNMSSLELGDSALYFCASSQTGNTEAFFGQGTRLTVV.

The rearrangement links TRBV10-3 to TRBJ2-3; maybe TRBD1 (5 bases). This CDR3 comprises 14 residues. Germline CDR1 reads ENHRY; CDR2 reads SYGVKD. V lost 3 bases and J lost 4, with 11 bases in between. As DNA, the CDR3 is TGTGCCATCAGTGACGGCAGGGCCTCAGATACGCAGTATTTT. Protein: CAISDGRASDTQYF.

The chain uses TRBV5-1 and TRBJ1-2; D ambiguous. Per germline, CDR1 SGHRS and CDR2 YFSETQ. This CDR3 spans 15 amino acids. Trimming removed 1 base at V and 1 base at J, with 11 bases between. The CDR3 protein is CASSLWGSSNYGYTF. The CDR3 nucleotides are TGCGCCAGCAGCTTGTGGGGAAGTAGTAACTATGGCTACACCTTC.

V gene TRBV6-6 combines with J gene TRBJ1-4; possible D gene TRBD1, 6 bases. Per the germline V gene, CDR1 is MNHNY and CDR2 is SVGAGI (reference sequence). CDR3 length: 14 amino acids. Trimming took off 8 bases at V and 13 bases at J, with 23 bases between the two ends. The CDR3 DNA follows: TGTGCCAGCGGACAGAGCCTTAATGAAGTTGGACTGTTTTTT. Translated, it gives CASGQSLNEVGLFF.

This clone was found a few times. CDR3 region: CASSLWRQETQYF. The CDR3 bases are TGTGCCAGCAGCTTATGGCGTCAGGAGACCCAGTACTTC. This chain joins TRBV11-2 and TRBJ2-5, with D unclear. The length of the CDR3 is 13 residues. Trimming took off 2 bases at V and 5 bases at J, with 9 bases between the two ends. Germline V gene sequence: CDR1 SGHAT, CDR2 FQNNGV.

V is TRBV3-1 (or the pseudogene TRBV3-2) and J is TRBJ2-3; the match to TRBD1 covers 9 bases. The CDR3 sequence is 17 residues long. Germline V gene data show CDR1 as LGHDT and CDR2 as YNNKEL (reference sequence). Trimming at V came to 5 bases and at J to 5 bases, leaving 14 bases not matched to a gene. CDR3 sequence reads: CASSSARGQGEGDTQYF. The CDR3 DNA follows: TGTGCCAGCAGCTCTGCCAGGGGACAGGGAGAGGGAGATACGCAGTATTTT.

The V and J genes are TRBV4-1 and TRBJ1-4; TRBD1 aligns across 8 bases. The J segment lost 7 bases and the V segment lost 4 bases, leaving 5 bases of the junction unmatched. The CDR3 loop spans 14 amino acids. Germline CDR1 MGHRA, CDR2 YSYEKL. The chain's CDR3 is CASSLRQGFEKLFF. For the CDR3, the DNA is TGCGCCAGCAGCCTGCGACAGGGGTTTGAAAAACTGTTTTTT.

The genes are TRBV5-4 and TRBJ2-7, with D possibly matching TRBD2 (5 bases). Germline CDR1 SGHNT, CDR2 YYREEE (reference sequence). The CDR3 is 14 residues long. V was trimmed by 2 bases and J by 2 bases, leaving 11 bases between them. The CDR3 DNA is TGTGCCAGCAGCTTCCGAGGGTCCCCCTACGAGCAGTACTTC. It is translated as CASSFRGSPYEQYF.

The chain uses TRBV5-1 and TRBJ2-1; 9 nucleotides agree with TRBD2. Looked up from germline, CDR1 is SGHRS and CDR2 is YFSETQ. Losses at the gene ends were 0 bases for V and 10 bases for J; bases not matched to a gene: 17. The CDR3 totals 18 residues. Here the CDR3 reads CASSLGASGKTKAEEQFF. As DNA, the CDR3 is TGCGCCAGCAGCTTGGGGGCTAGCGGGAAAACTAAAGCTGAGGAGCAGTTCTTC. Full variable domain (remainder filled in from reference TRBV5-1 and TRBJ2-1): KAGVTQTPRYLIKTRGQQVTLSCSPISGHRSVSWYQQTPGQGLQFLFEYFSETQRNKGNFPGRFSGRQFSNSRSEMNVSTLELGDSALYLCASSLGASGKTKAEEQFFGPGTRLTVL.

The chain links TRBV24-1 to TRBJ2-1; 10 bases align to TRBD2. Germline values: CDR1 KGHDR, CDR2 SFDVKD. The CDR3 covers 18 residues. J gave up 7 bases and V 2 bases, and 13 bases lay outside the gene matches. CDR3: CATSDSEFSGGARNEQFF. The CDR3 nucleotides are TGTGCCACCAGTGATTCGGAGTTCAGCGGGGGGGCAAGGAATGAGCAGTTCTTC.

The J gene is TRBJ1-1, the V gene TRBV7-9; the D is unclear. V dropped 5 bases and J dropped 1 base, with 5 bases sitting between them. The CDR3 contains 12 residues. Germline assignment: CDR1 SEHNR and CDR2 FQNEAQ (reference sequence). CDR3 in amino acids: CASSAPNTEAFF. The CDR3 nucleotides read TGTGCCAGCAGCGCACCGAACACTGAAGCTTTCTTT.

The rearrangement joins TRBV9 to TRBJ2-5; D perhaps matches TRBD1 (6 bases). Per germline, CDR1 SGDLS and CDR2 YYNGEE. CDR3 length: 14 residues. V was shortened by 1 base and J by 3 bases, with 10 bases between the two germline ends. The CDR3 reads CASSVIPGEETQYF. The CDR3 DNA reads TGTGCCAGCAGCGTAATCCCAGGGGAAGAGACCCAGTACTTC. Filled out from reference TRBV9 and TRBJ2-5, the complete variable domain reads DSGVTQTPKHLITATGQRVTLRCSPRSGDLSVYWYQQSLDQGLQFLIQYYNGEERAKGNILERFSAQQFPDLHSELNLSSLELGDSALYFCASSVIPGEETQYFGPGTRLLVL.

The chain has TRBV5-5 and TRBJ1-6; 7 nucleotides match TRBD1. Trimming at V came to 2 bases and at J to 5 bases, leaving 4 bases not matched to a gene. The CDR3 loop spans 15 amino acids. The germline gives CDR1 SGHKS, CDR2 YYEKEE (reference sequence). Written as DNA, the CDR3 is TGTGCCAGCAGCTTCGAGGGGGCGGATAATTCACCCCTCCACTTT. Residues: CASSFEGADNSPLHF.

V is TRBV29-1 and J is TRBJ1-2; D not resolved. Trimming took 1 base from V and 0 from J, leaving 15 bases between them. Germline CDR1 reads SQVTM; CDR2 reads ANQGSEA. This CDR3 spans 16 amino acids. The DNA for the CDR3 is TGCAGCGTTGAAGTCTTCGACCATGGTCCTAACTATGGCTACACCTTC. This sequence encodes CSVEVFDHGPNYGYTF.

In DNA form, the CDR3 reads TGTGCCAGCAGTACGGGACCGATGAACACTGAAGCTTTCTTT. It yields the protein CASSTGPMNTEAFF. J is TRBJ1-1 and V is TRBV6-2 or TRBV6-3; D is perhaps TRBD1 (5 bases). In germline, CDR1 is MNHEY, CDR2 SVGEGT. Trimming cost V 5 bases and J 0 bases, with 10 bases left between them. The CDR3 sequence is 14 residues long.

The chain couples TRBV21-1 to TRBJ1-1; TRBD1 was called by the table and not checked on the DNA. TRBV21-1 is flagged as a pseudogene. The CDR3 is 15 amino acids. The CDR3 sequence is CASSKAGTGDTEAFF. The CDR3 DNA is TGTGCCAGCAGCAAAGCCGGGACAGGGGACACTGAAGCTTTCTTT.

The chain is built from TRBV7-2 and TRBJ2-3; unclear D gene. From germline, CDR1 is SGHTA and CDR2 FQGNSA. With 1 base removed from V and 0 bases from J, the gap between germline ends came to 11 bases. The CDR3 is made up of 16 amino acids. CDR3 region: CASSLGPKGSTDTQYF. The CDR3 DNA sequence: TGTGCCAGCAGCTTAGGCCCCAAGGGAAGCACAGATACGCAGTATTTT.

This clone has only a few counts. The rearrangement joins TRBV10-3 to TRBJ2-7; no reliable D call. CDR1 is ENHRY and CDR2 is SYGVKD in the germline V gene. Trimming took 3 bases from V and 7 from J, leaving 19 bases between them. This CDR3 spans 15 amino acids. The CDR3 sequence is CAISDTTARRSEQYF. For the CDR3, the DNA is TGTGCCATCAGTGATACGACGGCCCGACGAAGTGAGCAGTACTTC.

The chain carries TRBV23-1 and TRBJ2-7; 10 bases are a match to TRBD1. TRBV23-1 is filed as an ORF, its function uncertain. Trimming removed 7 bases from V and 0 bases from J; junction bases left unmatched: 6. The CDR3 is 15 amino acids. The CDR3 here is CASNPRTGGSYEQYF. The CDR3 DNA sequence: TGCGCCAGCAACCCAAGGACAGGGGGCTCCTACGAGCAGTACTTC.

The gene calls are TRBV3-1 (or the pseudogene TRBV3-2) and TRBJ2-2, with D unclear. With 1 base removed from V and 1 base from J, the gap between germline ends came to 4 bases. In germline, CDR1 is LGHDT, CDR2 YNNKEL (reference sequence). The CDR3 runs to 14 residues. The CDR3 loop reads CASSQAGNTGELFF. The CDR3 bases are TGTGCCAGCAGCCAAGCCGGGAACACCGGGGAGCTGTTTTTT.

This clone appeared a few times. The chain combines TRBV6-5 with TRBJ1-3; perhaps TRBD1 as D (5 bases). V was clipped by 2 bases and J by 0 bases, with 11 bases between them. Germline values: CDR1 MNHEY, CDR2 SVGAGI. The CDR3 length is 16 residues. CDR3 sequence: CASSYDSLLSGNTIYF. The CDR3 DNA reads TGTGCCAGCAGTTACGACAGCCTCCTCTCTGGAAACACCATATATTTT.

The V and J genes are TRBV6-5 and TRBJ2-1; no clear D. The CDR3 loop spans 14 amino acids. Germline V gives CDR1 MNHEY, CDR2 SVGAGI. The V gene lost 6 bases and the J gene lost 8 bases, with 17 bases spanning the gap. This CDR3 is CASSFTIQGHEQFF. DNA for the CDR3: TGTGCCAGCAGCTTTACTATCCAAGGGCATGAGCAGTTCTTC.

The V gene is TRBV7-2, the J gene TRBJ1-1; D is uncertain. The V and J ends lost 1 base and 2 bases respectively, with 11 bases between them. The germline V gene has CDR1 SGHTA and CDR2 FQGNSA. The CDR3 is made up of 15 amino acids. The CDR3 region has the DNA TGTGCCAGCAGCTTAGATGCCGGGATCAACACTGAAGCTTTCTTT. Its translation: CASSLDAGINTEAFF.

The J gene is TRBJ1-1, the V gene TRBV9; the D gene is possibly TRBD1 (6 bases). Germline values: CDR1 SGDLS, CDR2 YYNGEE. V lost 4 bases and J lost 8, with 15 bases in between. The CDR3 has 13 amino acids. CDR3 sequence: CASSLNPGTEAFF. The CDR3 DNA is TGTGCCAGCAGCCTGAACCCCGGGACAGAAGCTTTCTTT. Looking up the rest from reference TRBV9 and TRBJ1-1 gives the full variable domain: DSGVTQTPKHLITATGQRVTLRCSPRSGDLSVYWYQQSLDQGLQFLIQYYNGEERAKGNILERFSAQQFPDLHSELNLSSLELGDSALYFCASSLNPGTEAFFGQGTRLTVV.

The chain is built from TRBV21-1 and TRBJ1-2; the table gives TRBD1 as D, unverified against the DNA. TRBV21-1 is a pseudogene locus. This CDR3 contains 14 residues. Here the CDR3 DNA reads TGTGCCAGCAGCCCCCCAGGGCCTAACTATGGCTACACCTTC. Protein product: CASSPPGPNYGYTF.

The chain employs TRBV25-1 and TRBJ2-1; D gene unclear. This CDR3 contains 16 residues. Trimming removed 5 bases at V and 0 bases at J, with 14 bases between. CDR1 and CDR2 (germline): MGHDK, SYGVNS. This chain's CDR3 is CASSLPKSASYNEQFF. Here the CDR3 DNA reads TGTGCCAGCAGTCTCCCCAAAAGCGCCTCCTACAATGAGCAGTTCTTC.

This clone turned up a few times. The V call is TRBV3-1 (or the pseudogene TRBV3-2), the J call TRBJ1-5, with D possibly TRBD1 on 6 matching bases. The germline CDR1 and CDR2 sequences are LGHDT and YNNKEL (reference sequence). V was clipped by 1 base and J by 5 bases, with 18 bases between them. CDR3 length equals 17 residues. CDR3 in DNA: TGTGCCAGCAGCCAAGGGCAGGGGCAGGGAGCGTATCAGCCCCAGCATTTT. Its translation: CASSQGQGQGAYQPQHF.

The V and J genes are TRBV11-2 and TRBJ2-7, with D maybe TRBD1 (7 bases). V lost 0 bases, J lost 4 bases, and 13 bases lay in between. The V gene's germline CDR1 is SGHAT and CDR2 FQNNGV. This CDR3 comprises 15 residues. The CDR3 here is CASSLDAGGYYEQYF. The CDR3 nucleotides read TGTGCCAGCAGCTTAGACGCAGGGGGGTATTACGAGCAGTACTTC.

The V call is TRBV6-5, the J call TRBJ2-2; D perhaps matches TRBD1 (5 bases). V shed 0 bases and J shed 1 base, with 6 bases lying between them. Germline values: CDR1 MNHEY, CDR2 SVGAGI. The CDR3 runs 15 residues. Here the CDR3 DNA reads TGTGCCAGCAGTTACTCTACAGGGAACACCGGGGAGCTGTTTTTT. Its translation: CASSYSTGNTGELFF.

DNA for the CDR3: TGTGCCAGCAGCTTAGGTCGACGGAAGGATTACGAGCAGTACTTC. Translating gives CASSLGRRKDYEQYF. J is TRBJ2-7 and V is TRBV11-1; D remains ambiguous. With 1 base removed from V and 4 bases from J, the gap between germline ends came to 14 bases. This CDR3 region has 15 residues. Germline-derived CDR1 and CDR2 are SGHAT and FQDESV (reference sequence).